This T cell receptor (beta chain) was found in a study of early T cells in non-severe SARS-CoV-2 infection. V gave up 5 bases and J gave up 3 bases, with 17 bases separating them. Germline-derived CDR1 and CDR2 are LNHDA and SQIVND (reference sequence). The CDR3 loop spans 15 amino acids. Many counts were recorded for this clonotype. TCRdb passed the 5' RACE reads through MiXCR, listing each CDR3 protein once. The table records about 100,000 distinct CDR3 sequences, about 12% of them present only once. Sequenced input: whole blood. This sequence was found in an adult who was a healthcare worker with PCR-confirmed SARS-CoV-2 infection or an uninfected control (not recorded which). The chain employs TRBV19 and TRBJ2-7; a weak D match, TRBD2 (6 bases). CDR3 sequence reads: CASSLGDSGDYEQYF. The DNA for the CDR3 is TGTGCCAGTAGTCTCGGGGACTCGGGGGACTACGAGCAGTACTTC.